These 18 T cell receptor beta chains originate from one sample sequenced in a study of blood T cells in healthy people across ages. For the second PCR, which ran for about 7 to 11 cycles, a sample-barcoded 5' primer and a J-beta primer mix were used. Each CDR3 protein gets one entry after TCRdb re-called the 5' RACE reads with MiXCR. The repertoire has roughly 500,000 distinct CDR3 sequences, more than 20% of them found once; the top ten carry 7.5% to 9%. These records were also assigned to another study, of T cells of mothers and their children.

Source material: blood. The receptors originated from a boy aged 5 to 17 in good health.

V usage is TRBV30 and J usage is TRBJ2-7; either TRBD1 or TRBD2 may fit D (5 bases each). Deletions cut 3 bases from V and 3 bases from J, with 18 bases between. Germline assignment: CDR1 GTSNPN and CDR2 SVGIG (reference sequence). The CDR3 covers 15 residues. CDR3 amino acids: CAWSRGWDQVYEQYF. As DNA, the CDR3 is TGTGCCTGGAGCCGCGGGTGGGACCAGGTCTACGAGCAGTACTTC.

This rearrangement joins TRBV20-1 to TRBJ2-5; D gene unclear. This CDR3 has 15 residues. Germline values: CDR1 DFQATT, CDR2 SNEGSKA (reference sequence). V lost 0 bases to trimming and J lost 4 bases, with 15 bases between them. This CDR3 reads CSARDPNWAGETQYF. The CDR3 bases are TGCAGTGCTAGAGACCCCAACTGGGCCGGAGAGACCCAGTACTTC.

In this sample, this clonotype turned up a few times. The chain couples TRBV10-3 to TRBJ2-3; tentatively, D is TRBD2 (6 bases). Looked up from germline, CDR1 is ENHRY and CDR2 is SYGVKD. The CDR3 totals 15 residues. V was pared by 2 bases and J by 0 bases, with 9 bases between. DNA for the CDR3: TGTGCCATCAGTGAGCGGGGGACTAGCACAGATACGCAGTATTTT. Translating gives CAISERGTSTDTQYF.

This clonotype was detected a few times. The genes are TRBV7-9 and TRBJ2-7; 7 bases fit TRBD1. The CDR3 extends over 16 amino acids. The V segment lost 5 bases and the J segment 2 bases; nucleotides outside the gene matches: 12. CDR1 is SEHNR, CDR2 FQNEAQ, per germline (reference sequence). This CDR3 is CASSEHTGAETYEQYF. CDR3 coding DNA: TGTGCCAGCAGCGAACACACAGGGGCCGAAACCTACGAGCAGTACTTC.

This clonotype was seen more than once but under ten times. The gene calls are TRBV20-1 and TRBJ2-5, with D perhaps matching TRBD1 (6 bases). V was trimmed by 3 bases and J by 2 bases, leaving 13 bases between them. Germline values: CDR1 DFQATT, CDR2 SNEGSKA (reference sequence). The CDR3 length is 14 residues. The CDR3 region has the DNA TGCAGTGCTAGTAAAGGGGACATACAAGAGACCCAGTACTTC. As protein: CSASKGDIQETQYF.

This clonotype has a handful of counts. This chain links TRBV5-6 with TRBJ1-1, with D possibly being TRBD1 (6 bases). Germline CDR1 reads SGHDT; CDR2 reads YYEEEE. The V end was cut by 3 bases, the J end by 4 bases, with 16 bases between. The CDR3 is 15 residues long. CDR3 sequence (DNA): TGTGCCAGCAGCTGGGGGGCCAGGGGAAGCACTGAAGCTTTCTTT. Its protein product is CASSWGARGSTEAFF. The full variable domain, with the rest looked up from reference TRBV5-6 and TRBJ1-1, is DAGVTQSPTHLIKTRGQQVTLRCSPKSGHDTVSWYQQALGQGPQFIFQYYEEEERQRGNFPDRFSGHQFPNYSSELNVNALLLGDSALYLCASSWGARGSTEAFFGQGTRLTVV.

This clonotype has a handful of counts. This chain uses TRBV29-1 with TRBJ2-7; D unclear. The CDR3 runs 14 residues. Trimming left V 4 bases short and J 2 bases short, with 15 bases between. CDR1 and CDR2 (germline): SQVTM, ANQGSEA. The CDR3 sequence: CSVVIGQTPYEQYF. The CDR3 DNA reads as TGCAGCGTTGTAATAGGGCAGACCCCCTACGAGCAGTACTTC.

This clonotype was counted a few times. The rearrangement joins TRBV5-6 to TRBJ2-5; the D is unclear. Germline CDR1 reads SGHDT; CDR2 reads YYEEEE. V lost 5 bases, J lost 2 bases, and 13 bases lay in between. The CDR3 length is 14 residues. The CDR3 sequence: CASRSGRRQETQYF. The CDR3 bases are TGTGCCAGCAGGAGTGGACGTCGACAAGAGACCCAGTACTTC.

The chain is built from TRBV20-1 and TRBJ2-4; D tentatively reads TRBD1 or TRBD2 (5 bases each). Germline values: CDR1 DFQATT, CDR2 SNEGSKA (reference sequence). V was clipped by 3 bases and J by 15 bases, with 9 bases between them. The CDR3 consists of 9 residues. The CDR3 DNA reads TGCAGTGCTAGCCAGGGACGGTACTTC. Its translation is CSASQGRYF.

The chain has TRBV7-9 and TRBJ1-3; D ambiguous. The CDR3 covers 13 residues. Germline-derived CDR1 and CDR2 are SEHNR and FQNEAQ (reference sequence). V was cut by 7 bases and J by 0 bases, with 7 bases left in between. The CDR3 sequence: CASILNSGNTIYF. CDR3 sequence (DNA): TGTGCCAGCATCCTGAACTCTGGAAACACCATATATTTT.

This clonotype was seen once. The rearrangement uses TRBV7-6 and TRBJ2-5; a weak D match, TRBD2 (5 bases). The CDR3 totals 15 residues. Germline V gene lookup returns CDR1 SGHVS and CDR2 FNYEAQ. Between the trimmed V and J ends, which lost 5 bases and 0 bases, there was a span of 13 bases. CDR3 region: CASSAGVGDQETQYF. DNA for the CDR3: TGTGCCAGCAGCGCGGGCGTCGGTGACCAAGAGACCCAGTACTTC. The whole variable domain, remainder taken from reference TRBV7-6 and TRBJ2-5, is GAGVSQSPRYKVTKRGQDVALRCDPISGHVSLYWYRQALGQGPEFLTYFNYEAQQDKSGLPNDRFSAERPEGSISTLTIQRTEQRDSAMYRCASSAGVGDQETQYFGPGTRLLVL.

The CDR3 bases are TGCGCCAGCAGCCATCTAACAGATACGCAGTATTTT. Its translation is CASSHLTDTQYF. J is TRBJ2-3 and V is TRBV4-1; no clear D gene. Germline CDR1 is MGHRA and CDR2 is YSYEKL. The V and J ends lost 3 bases and 3 bases respectively, with 4 bases between them. This CDR3 spans 12 amino acids.

This clonotype was counted a few times. V is TRBV7-6 and J is TRBJ2-5; TRBD1 might be the D (6 bases). V lost 1 base, J lost 1 base, and 16 bases lay in between. There are 17 residues in the CDR3. Germline CDR1 and CDR2: SGHVS and FNYEAQ. In DNA, the CDR3 is TGTGCCAGCAGCTTAGGTTCGACAGGATTGCCCCAAGAGACCCAGTACTTC. Protein: CASSLGSTGLPQETQYF.

V gene TRBV4-1 combines with J gene TRBJ2-1; TRBD1 is a possible D gene (6 bases). CDR3 length: 20 amino acids. V was clipped by 1 base and J by 0 bases, with 22 bases between them. The germline gives CDR1 MGHRA, CDR2 YSYEKL. The CDR3 coding sequence is TGCGCCAGCAGCCAAGGGGGAAGGTCAACAGGGCCAAGCTCCTACAATGAGCAGTTCTTC. This codes for CASSQGGRSTGPSSYNEQFF.

With respect to this clonotype: One junction end disagrees with the germline gene, perhaps due to a read error. The chain joins TRBV20-1 to TRBJ1-1; possibly TRBD1 for D (6 bases). Per the germline V gene, CDR1 is DFQATT and CDR2 is SNEGSKA (reference sequence). CDR3 length: 13 residues. The CDR3 DNA follows: TGCAGTGCTCCGGACAGAAGAGGGACTGAAGCCTTCTTT. Its translation is CSAPDRRGTEAFF.

The rearrangement joins TRBV28 to TRBJ1-2, with D hard to call. CDR1 is MDHEN and CDR2 is SYDVKM in the germline V gene. The V and J ends lost 6 bases and 7 bases respectively, with 15 bases between them. This CDR3 has 13 residues. The CDR3 is CASRRRGLLGYTF. The CDR3 DNA reads TGTGCCAGCAGGCGACGGGGTCTTCTTGGCTACACCTTC.

This clonotype showed up just once. The chain is built from TRBV29-1 and TRBJ1-2; D ambiguous. Trimming took 5 bases from V and 3 from J, leaving 10 bases between them. The CDR3 consists of 12 residues. Germline V gene lookup returns CDR1 SQVTM and CDR2 ANQGSEA. CDR3 residues: CSVYRAHYGYTF. DNA of the CDR3: TGCAGCGTTTACAGAGCACACTATGGCTACACCTTC.

The chain uses TRBV7-2 and TRBJ2-3, with a weak D call TRBD2 (5 bases). The CDR3 length is 15 residues. Germline lookup yields CDR1 SGHTA and CDR2 FQGNSA. Trimming took off 3 bases at V and 3 bases at J, with 13 bases between the two ends. The CDR3 reads CASSFPLGGTDTQYF. The CDR3 bases are TGTGCCAGCAGCTTCCCCTTGGGCGGGACAGATACGCAGTATTTT.